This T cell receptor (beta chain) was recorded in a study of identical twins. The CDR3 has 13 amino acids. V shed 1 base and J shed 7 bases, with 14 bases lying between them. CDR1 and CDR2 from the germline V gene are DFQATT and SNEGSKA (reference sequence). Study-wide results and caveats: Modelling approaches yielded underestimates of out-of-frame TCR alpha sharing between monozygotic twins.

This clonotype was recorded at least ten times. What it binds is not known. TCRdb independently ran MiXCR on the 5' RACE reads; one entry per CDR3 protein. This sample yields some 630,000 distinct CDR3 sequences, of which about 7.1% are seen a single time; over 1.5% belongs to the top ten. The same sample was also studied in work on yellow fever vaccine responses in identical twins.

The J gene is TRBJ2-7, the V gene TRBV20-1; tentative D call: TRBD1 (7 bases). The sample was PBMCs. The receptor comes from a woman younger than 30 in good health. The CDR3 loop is CSARARSGGEQYF. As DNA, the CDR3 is TGCAGTGCTAGAGCCCGCTCAGGGGGGGAGCAGTACTTC.